This T cell receptor (beta chain) originates from a study of graft-versus-host responses after intestinal transplantation. Study background: All recipients were given anti-thymocyte globulin induction, and tacrolimus and steroids were then administered for about three years.

CDR3 length: 12 residues. CDR1 and CDR2 (germline): PRHDT, FYEKMQ (reference sequence). V dropped 0 bases and J dropped 3 bases, with 3 bases sitting between them. A note on this clone: Its antigen is unidentified.

Findings of the study overall: Early post-transplant HvG declines showed an association with peak circulating GvH clone levels. Some GvH clones were seen earlier in gut or blood, suggesting intestinal origin. Allografts from individuals with graft-donor T cell macrochimerism displayed high graft-versus-host to host-versus-graft clonal ratios.

Clones were sequenced by immunoSEQ multiplex PCR, and TCRdb holds only the in-frame ones, with some missing. The sample shows approximately 85,000 clones, under 95% of them seen only once. The source material was unstimulated CD8+ T cells sorted from spleen or lymph node cells, sampled before transplant. The sequence was obtained from a human donor who was the organ donor for an intestinal transplant. The chain links TRBV13 to TRBJ2-7; D uncertain. The DNA of the CDR3 is TGTGCCAGCAGCTTAGGCCACTACGAGCAGTACTTC. This encodes CASSLGHYEQYF.